Reported below is one T cell receptor (beta chain). Trimming shortened V by 1 base and J by 1 base, and 7 bases separated the two germline ends. Germline V gene lookup returns CDR1 SSHAT and CDR2 FNYEAQ (reference sequence). The CDR3 loop spans 14 amino acids. Assay: immunoSEQ multiplex PCR; the TCRdb copy retains only in-frame clones and omits some. The profile shows roughly 100,000 clones, around 91% of them singletons. The data are from a study of T cell changes during pregnancy in multiple sclerosis. Source: peripheral blood, taken after pregnancy. The chain carries TRBV7-7 and TRBJ2-5, with D hard to call. The sequence derives from a female donor with multiple sclerosis, enrolled in a pregnancy study. The CDR3 spells CASSLVPGQETQYF. The CDR3 nucleotides are TGTGCCAGCAGCTTAGTTCCCGGCCAAGAGACCCAGTACTTC.